Listed below are T cell receptor beta chains from one sample, sequenced in a study of control samples from healthy donors and cancer patients. Sequencing was performed with immunoSEQ multiplex PCR; in TCRdb, only in-frame clones are kept and a portion is missing. The data show under 150,000 clones, around 89% seen once. The sequencing sample was made of PBMCs. These receptors were obtained from a woman aged 50 to 65 with colorectal cancer. The CDR3 runs from the conserved cysteine through the conserved F or W. Fields, in order: V gene, clone size, D gene, J gene, CDR3 DNA, CDR3 protein. A D gene is named only where the DNA matches it firmly. Rows may omit the clone size; those that give it use once, few, many or a size class.

TRBV19	once	NA	TRBJ1-1	TGTGCCAGTAGTCTACCCGGGGTGGGCACTGAAGCTTTCTTT	CASSLPGVGTEAFF
TRBV6-5	NA	TRBD1	TRBJ1-2	TGTGCCAGCAGTAGGACAGGACCCTATGGCTACACCTTC	CASSRTGPYGYTF
TRBV21-1	NA	NA	TRBJ1-6	TGTGCCAGCAGCAAGGCCGGCGGCGCGTCCTATAATTCACCCCTCCACTTT	CASSKAGGASYNSPLHF
TRBV30	NA	NA	TRBJ2-1	TGTGCCTGGAGTGCCCTCGGTCTCTACAATGAGCAGTTCTTC	CAWSALGLYNEQFF
TRBV28	once	NA	TRBJ2-7	TGTGCCAGCCAGCCCAGCTACGAGCAGTACTTC	CASQPSYEQYF
TRBV2	NA	NA	TRBJ1-4	TGTGCCAGCAGTGAAAGTCGGTTGGGTGAAAAACTGTTTTTT	CASSESRLGEKLFF
TRBV12-3/TRBV12-4	NA	NA	TRBJ1-2	TGTGCCAGCACACGACGGGGGACGGGTGGCTACACCTTC	CASTRRGTGGYTF
TRBV29-1	NA	TRBD2	TRBJ2-2	TGCAGCGTTGAGGAAAGCGGGGGGCCGGGCACCGGGGAGCTGTTTTTT	CSVEESGGPGTGELFF
TRBV12-3/TRBV12-4	NA	NA	TRBJ2-7	TGTGCCAGCAGCTTAGGTCTGGGCCACGAGCAGTACTTC	CASSLGLGHEQYF
TRBV9	NA	NA	TRBJ1-4	TGTGCCAGCAGCGTCTCCAGGGTTGCTACTAATGAAAAACTGTTTTTT	CASSVSRVATNEKLFF
TRBV7-3	NA	NA	TRBJ2-7	TGTGCCAGCAGCTTAATGGCAGCCGATACATACTACGAGCAGTACTTC	CASSLMAADTYYEQYF
TRBV18	NA	NA	TRBJ2-3	TGTGCCAGCTCACCAGGTTTAACAGATACGCAGTATTTT	CASSPGLTDTQYF
TRBV6-5	NA	TRBD1	TRBJ1-2	TGTGCCAGCAGTTACAGATATACAGGGGGCGCCGGTGGCTACACCTTC	CASSYRYTGGAGGYTF
TRBV9	NA	TRBD2	TRBJ2-7	TGTGCCAGCAGCGTAAATAGCGGGGCGACCTACGAGCAGTACTTC	CASSVNSGATYEQYF
TRBV29-1	NA	NA	TRBJ2-7	TGCAGCGCCGGACACGGAAGCTCCTACGAGCAGTACTTC	CSAGHGSSYEQYF
TRBV20-1	NA	NA	TRBJ1-4	TGCAGTGCTAGTCCCTACAGCCGAAGGAGAGAAAAACTGTTTTTT	CSASPYSRRREKLFF
TRBV7-9	NA	NA	TRBJ2-3	TGTGCCAGCAGCCGTGGGGGGGGGCCCAGTTTGGATACGCAGTATTTT	CASSRGGGPSLDTQYF
TRBV7-9	NA	NA	TRBJ2-5	TGTGCCAGCAGCTTCTTGGTTCTTTCGGGGGTAGAAGAGACCCAGTACTTC	CASSFLVLSGVEETQYF
TRBV7-2	NA	TRBD1	TRBJ2-5	TGTGCCAGCAGCCGGAGGGGGGGACAGGGGCAAGAGACCCAGTACTTC	CASSRRGGQGQETQYF
TRBV24-1	NA	NA	TRBJ2-1	TGTGCCACCAGTGATCCCTTTATACCGTACAATGAGCAGTTCTTC	CATSDPFIPYNEQFF
TRBV9	NA	TRBD2	TRBJ2-7	TGTGCCAGCAGCGTAGGACCGGGAGGGCACCGGGAGCAGTACTTC	CASSVGPGGHREQYF
TRBV5-1	once	TRBD1	TRBJ1-2	TGCGCCAGCAGTCCAACCGGGACAGGAAACTATGGCTACACCTTC	CASSPTGTGNYGYTF
TRBV6-2/TRBV6-3	once	TRBD1	TRBJ1-1	TGTGCCAGCAGCCTACAGGGGGTTGGGAACACTGAAGCTTTCTTT	CASSLQGVGNTEAFF
TRBV19	NA	TRBD1	TRBJ1-5	TGTGCCAGTAGTGCATCCGGGACAGGGGGCGGTCAGCCCCAGCATTTT	CASSASGTGGGQPQHF
TRBV5-8	NA	NA	TRBJ1-5	TGTGCCAGCAGCAAGTATAGTGGCAATCAGCCCCAGCATTTT	CASSKYSGNQPQHF
TRBV24-1	NA	NA	TRBJ2-5	TGTGCCACCAGTAGAAGCTTGGGGGAGACCCAGTACTTC	CATSRSLGETQYF
TRBV3-1/TRBV3-2	once	NA	TRBJ2-3	TGTGCCAGCAGCCAAGAGTCCCGGACCCTTCTGACGCAGTATTTT	CASSQESRTLLTQYF
TRBV28	NA	TRBD2	TRBJ2-2	TGTGCCAGCCAAACGGCTAGCGGGAGTAACACCGGGGAGCTGTTTTTT	CASQTASGSNTGELFF
TRBV7-9	NA	NA	TRBJ2-7	TGTGCCAGCAGCCTGGGCCAAAGTTATAGCTCCTACGAGCAGTACTTC	CASSLGQSYSSYEQYF
TRBV5-1	NA	NA	TRBJ2-6	TGCGCCAGCAGCCTGAAGGAGAGCTCTGGGGCCAACGTCCTGACTTTC	CASSLKESSGANVLTF
TRBV3-1/TRBV3-2	NA	TRBD1	TRBJ1-6	TGTGCCAGCAGCCGGGGACAGTTGGCTTCACCCCTCCACTTT	CASSRGQLASPLHF
TRBV18	NA	NA	TRBJ1-2	TGTGCCAGCTCACCATCTAACCGGGGACTTATACTGGACACCTTC	CASSPSNRGLILDTF
TRBV7-9	NA	NA	TRBJ2-7	TGTGCCAGCAGCGACCGGGATATACCCGCCGGGGAGCAGTACTTC	CASSDRDIPAGEQYF
TRBV3-1/TRBV3-2	NA	NA	TRBJ2-7	TGTGCCAGCAGCCAAGATGATCCGTACGAGCAGTACTTC	CASSQDDPYEQYF
TRBV9	NA	NA	TRBJ1-1	TGTGCCAGCAGCGTGGCGGGCGGGCCTTCCGGAGGCACTGAAGCTTTCTTT	CASSVAGGPSGGTEAFF
TRBV19	NA	NA	TRBJ1-1	TGTGCCAGTAGTCCGGTGGCAGGGTGGACTGAAGCTTTCTTT	CASSPVAGWTEAFF
TRBV10-1	NA	NA	TRBJ2-1	TGCGCCAGCAGTGAATTGCGCGACTCTGGGTACAATGAGCAGTTCTTC	CASSELRDSGYNEQFF
TRBV29-1	NA	TRBD1	TRBJ1-2	TGCAGCGTTGAACCAGGGGGCGCCTATGGCTACACCTTC	CSVEPGGAYGYTF
TRBV11-2	few	NA	TRBJ1-1	TGTGCCAGCAGCATTGTTGAAGACACTGAAGCTTTCTTT	CASSIVEDTEAFF
TRBV18	NA	NA	TRBJ2-5	TGTGCCAGCTCACTCTCCGGGACGTCATACTTC	CASSLSGTSYF
TRBV3-1/TRBV3-2	NA	TRBD1	TRBJ2-2	TGTGCCAGCAGCCATGACCCCCAGGGGGCCGGGACCGGGGAGCTGTTTTTT	CASSHDPQGAGTGELFF
TRBV12-3/TRBV12-4	NA	NA	TRBJ2-5	TGTGCCAGCAGCCTACGGGAGACCCAGTACTTC	CASSLRETQYF
TRBV7-9	NA	NA	TRBJ1-3	TGTGCCAGCACCACCGGAATTGGAAACACCATATATTTT	CASTTGIGNTIYF
TRBV7-2	NA	NA	TRBJ2-3	TGTGCCAGCAGCTTAGCCCGGGCCACCGGGGGAGATACGCAGTATTTT	CASSLARATGGDTQYF
TRBV19	NA	NA	TRBJ1-4	TGTGCCAGTAGATCCCCGACCCGACCTAACGAAAAACTGTTTTTT	CASRSPTRPNEKLFF
TRBV2	NA	NA	TRBJ1-1	TGTGCCTCAGGGGCCCAGGGGCAGTACACTGAAGCTTTCTTT	CASGAQGQYTEAFF
TRBV10-3	NA	NA	TRBJ1-1	TGTGCCATCCAGGGAGAGGGGACTGAAGCTTTCTTT	CAIQGEGTEAFF
TRBV6-5	NA	NA	TRBJ1-4	TGTGCCAGCAGGGACGCAACTAATGAAAAACTGTTTTTT	CASRDATNEKLFF
TRBV2	once	NA	TRBJ1-4	TGTGCCAGCAGTGAAGATAGGGTTTCTAATGAAAAACTGTTTTTT	CASSEDRVSNEKLFF
TRBV5-1	NA	TRBD1	TRBJ2-7	TGCGCCAGCAGCTTGGCCCCCGGGGTGGGAATGACAGGGAGTAACGAGCAGTACTTC	CASSLAPGVGMTGSNEQYF
TRBV28	NA	NA	TRBJ1-1	TGTGCCAGCAGTGGGGGCCGTGGAGAGACTGAAGCTTTCTTT	CASSGGRGETEAFF
TRBV9	once	NA	TRBJ2-2	TGTGCCAGCAGCGTAGTCCCCATCACCGGGGAGCTGTTTTTT	CASSVVPITGELFF
TRBV7-9	NA	TRBD2	TRBJ2-1	TGTGCCAGCAGCTTAGTTGCGGGGGGGCCGGTTGAGCAGTTCTTC	CASSLVAGGPVEQFF
TRBV14	NA	NA	TRBJ1-1	TGTGCCAGCAGCCACGGGGGCACTGAAGCTTTCTTT	CASSHGGTEAFF